These T cell receptor beta chains were read from a single sample in a study of T cell changes during pregnancy in multiple sclerosis. Sequencing used immunoSEQ multiplex PCR; TCRdb keeps in-frame clones, though not all of them. The sample carries about 36,000 clones, approximately 91% recorded once. The source was CD8+ T cells from peripheral blood mononuclear cells, collected in the third trimester of pregnancy. The receptors derive from a female donor with multiple sclerosis, enrolled in a pregnancy study. CDR3s include the opening cysteine and the closing phenylalanine or tryptophan. A D gene is named only where the DNA matches it firmly. A row's size may be missing; if present it is once, few, many or a size class.

TGTGCCAGCAGGGGGGCTAGCGGGAGTCCCTACAATGAGCAGTTCTTC	CASRGASGSPYNEQFF	TRBV28	TRBD2	.	TRBJ2-1
TGTGCCAGCAGTTGGACAGGGAGAGGAAACGAGCAGTACTTC	CASSWTGRGNEQYF	TRBV6-5	TRBD1	.	TRBJ2-7
TGTGCTAGTGGTTTGGTATTGCTGGAGTACAATGAGCAGTTCTTC	CASGLVLLEYNEQFF	TRBV12-5	.	.	TRBJ2-1
TGCGCCAGCAGCCCCCGTCTAGCGGGGAGGAGTGGGGAGCTGTTTTTT	CASSPRLAGRSGELFF	TRBV4-3	TRBD2	.	TRBJ2-2
TGTGCCAGCAGTTTAGGTAGCGGGCAAGAGACCCAGTACTTC	CASSLGSGQETQYF	TRBV27	TRBD2	.	TRBJ2-5
TGTGCCAGCAGCCTTAAGACAGACCATTATGGCTACACCTTC	CASSLKTDHYGYTF	TRBV14	.	.	TRBJ1-2
TGTGCCACCTGGACAGGGGACTACGAGCAGTACTTC	CATWTGDYEQYF	TRBV6-5	TRBD1	.	TRBJ2-7
TGTGCCACCAGCAACGGACAGGGCTACGATCAGCCCCAGCATTTT	CATSNGQGYDQPQHF	TRBV15	TRBD1	.	TRBJ1-5
TGTGCCAGCAGTTTACAGGTGGGCCCGACCTACGAGCAGTACTTC	CASSLQVGPTYEQYF	TRBV27	.	once	TRBJ2-7
TGCAGCGTGCGACCGGGACTGGAGAACGGTGAAGCTTTCTTT	CSVRPGLENGEAFF	TRBV29-1	.	few	TRBJ1-1
TGTGCCAGCAGCCCTCCGGGACAGGGTTATTTGATCGCTGAAGCTTTCTTT	CASSPPGQGYLIAEAFF	TRBV7-8	TRBD1	.	TRBJ1-1
TGTGCCAGCAGCGAGTACACGGGAAGGCCCCAGCATTTT	CASSEYTGRPQHF	TRBV9	.	.	TRBJ1-5
TGTGCCAGTAGTATAACAGGGGGGGACTTTGAGACCCAGTACTTC	CASSITGGDFETQYF	TRBV19	.	once	TRBJ2-5
TGTGCCAGTAGTATAGGCCTGCTTCTCGGACAGGGGTACAATGAGCAGTTCTTC	CASSIGLLLGQGYNEQFF	TRBV19	TRBD1	.	TRBJ2-1
TGTGCCAGCAGCCAGGGCACCGGGGAGCTGTTTTTT	CASSQGTGELFF	TRBV7-3	.	once	TRBJ2-2
TGTGCCAGCAGCTTAGTGGTTTGGTCTAGCGGACAAGAGACCCAGTACTTC	CASSLVVWSSGQETQYF	TRBV7-8	TRBD2	.	TRBJ2-5
TGCGCCAGCACCCGACTAGCGGGAGAGGCTGGGGCCAACGTCCTGACTTTC	CASTRLAGEAGANVLTF	TRBV5-1	TRBD2	medium-sized	TRBJ2-6
TGCGCCAGCAGCAACGGACCTTCGGGGGGGGCCTACAATGAGCAGTTCTTC	CASSNGPSGGAYNEQFF	TRBV5-1	TRBD2	.	TRBJ2-1
TGTGCCAGCAGCTACGGACAGGGTCCCTACGAGCAGTACTTC	CASSYGQGPYEQYF	TRBV5-6	TRBD1	.	TRBJ2-7
TGTGCCAGCAGCTTTGGACTAGCGGGGGGGAATGAGCAGTTCTTC	CASSFGLAGGNEQFF	TRBV7-3	TRBD2	.	TRBJ2-1
TGTGCCAGCAGCGCTAGCGGGAGCCTCTACGAGCAGTACTTC	CASSASGSLYEQYF	TRBV2	TRBD2	.	TRBJ2-7
TGTGCCAGCAGTTTATTAGACAGGAGCAAGACCCAGTACTTC	CASSLLDRSKTQYF	TRBV27	.	.	TRBJ2-5
TGTGCCACCAGCAACACAGGGGGCTCTGGGGCCAACGTCCTGACTTTC	CATSNTGGSGANVLTF	TRBV15	TRBD1	.	TRBJ2-6
TGTGCCAGCAGCGGAATAGACAGCTCCTACGAGCAGTACTTC	CASSGIDSSYEQYF	TRBV11-1	.	.	TRBJ2-7
TGTGCCAGCAGCCCCAGGGATTATTTCACAGATACGCAGTATTTT	CASSPRDYFTDTQYF	TRBV7-9	.	.	TRBJ2-3
TGTGCCAGCAGCTTATCAGGGGGATATAGCAATCAGCCCCAGCATTTT	CASSLSGGYSNQPQHF	TRBV7-2	TRBD1	.	TRBJ1-5
TGTGCCAGCAGCCTTGGACAGGGGGGAACTGAAGCTTTCTTT	CASSLGQGGTEAFF	TRBV9	TRBD1	.	TRBJ1-1
TGTGCCAGCAGCGTAGCCTCTAACTATGGCTACACCTTC	CASSVASNYGYTF	TRBV9	.	few	TRBJ1-2
TGTGCCAGCAACGAACAGAACACCGGGGAGCTGTTTTTT	CASNEQNTGELFF	TRBV27	.	.	TRBJ2-2
TGTGCCAGCACCCAGGGAATCGGCGAGCAGTACTTC	CASTQGIGEQYF	TRBV7-9	.	.	TRBJ2-7
TGTGCTAGTGGTTTTTGGGAGGGGAGGAGTGGCTACACCTTC	CASGFWEGRSGYTF	TRBV12-5	.	.	TRBJ1-2
TGTGCCTGGAACGACAGGGTCCGATACTATGGCTACACCTTC	CAWNDRVRYYGYTF	TRBV30	TRBD1	.	TRBJ1-2